One and the same sample provided the 5 T cell receptor beta chains below, sequenced in a study of blood T cell repertoires in COVID-19. Sequenced by immunoSEQ multiplex PCR; TCRdb stores in-frame clones only, minus some. The sample lists about 170,000 clones, about nine tenths occurring once. The sequenced material came from peripheral blood. All receptors come from a woman between 55 and 75 years old with COVID-19, enrolled during active disease.

The rearrangement links TRBV6-2 or TRBV6-3 to TRBJ1-4, with unresolved D. V lost 0 bases to trimming and J lost 0 bases, with 8 bases between them. The CDR3 loop spans 16 amino acids. The V gene's germline CDR1 is MNHEY and CDR2 SVGEGT. The CDR3 coding sequence is TGTGCCAGCAGTTACTCGCCAGATGCAACTAATGAAAAACTGTTTTTT. Its protein is CASSYSPDATNEKLFF.

The chain recombines TRBV5-6 with TRBJ1-2; TRBD1 matches 10 bases. The germline V gene encodes CDR1 SGHDT and CDR2 YYEEEE. This CDR3 comprises 14 residues. J lost 6 bases, V lost 5 bases, and 7 bases had no gene match. The CDR3 DNA follows: TGTGCCAGCAGTCCGCTAGGGACAGGGGATGGCTACACCTTC. This gives the protein CASSPLGTGDGYTF.

The genes are TRBV5-1 and TRBJ1-2; TRBD1 agrees at 9 bases. Trimming at V came to 4 bases and at J to 5 bases, leaving 6 bases not matched to a gene. Germline CDR1 SGHRS, CDR2 YFSETQ. This CDR3 is built from 14 residues. The CDR3 loop is CASSTGTGWYGYTF. The DNA for the CDR3 is TGCGCCAGCAGCACCGGGACAGGGTGGTATGGCTACACCTTC.

This chain uses TRBV7-6 with TRBJ2-7; D is uncertain. The ends were cut back, 0 bases at V and 5 bases at J, with 14 bases in the middle. Germline V lookup: CDR1 SGHVS, CDR2 FNYEAQ. The CDR3 runs to 15 residues. Written as DNA, the CDR3 is TGTGCCAGCAGCTTAGCAGTTGAACGATCAGACGAGCAGTACTTC. This encodes CASSLAVERSDEQYF.

The chain has TRBV7-2 and TRBJ1-6, with D hard to call. This CDR3 is built from 12 residues. V was clipped by 5 bases and J by 5 bases, with 4 bases between them. CDR1 is SGHTA, CDR2 FQGNSA, per germline. CDR3: CASSPNNSPLHF. The CDR3, as DNA: TGTGCCAGCAGCCCCAATAATTCACCCCTCCACTTT.